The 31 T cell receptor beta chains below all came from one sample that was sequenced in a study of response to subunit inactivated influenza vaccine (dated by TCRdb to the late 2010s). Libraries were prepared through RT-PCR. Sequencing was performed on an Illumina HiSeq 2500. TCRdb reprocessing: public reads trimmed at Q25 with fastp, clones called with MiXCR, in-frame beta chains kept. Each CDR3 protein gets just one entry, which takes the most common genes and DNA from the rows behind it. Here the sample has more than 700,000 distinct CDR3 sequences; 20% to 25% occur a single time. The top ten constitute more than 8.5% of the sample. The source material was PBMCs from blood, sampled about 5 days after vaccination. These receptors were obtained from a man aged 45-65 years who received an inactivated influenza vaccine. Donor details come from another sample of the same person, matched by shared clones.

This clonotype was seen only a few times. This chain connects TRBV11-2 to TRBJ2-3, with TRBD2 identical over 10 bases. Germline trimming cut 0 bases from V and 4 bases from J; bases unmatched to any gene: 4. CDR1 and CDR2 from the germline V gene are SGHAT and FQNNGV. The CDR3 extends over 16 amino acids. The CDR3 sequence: CASSLDASGGSDTQYF. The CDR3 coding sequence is TGTGCCAGCAGCTTAGATGCTAGCGGGGGTTCAGATACGCAGTATTTT.

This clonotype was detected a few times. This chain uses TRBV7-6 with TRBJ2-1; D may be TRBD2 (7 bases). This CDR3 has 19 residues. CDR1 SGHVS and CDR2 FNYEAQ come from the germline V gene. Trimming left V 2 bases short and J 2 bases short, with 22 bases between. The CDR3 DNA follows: TGTGCCAGCAGCTTAAGCCCTGGGCGGGGGCTAGCGGCCTACAATGAGCAGTTCTTC. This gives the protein CASSLSPGRGLAAYNEQFF.

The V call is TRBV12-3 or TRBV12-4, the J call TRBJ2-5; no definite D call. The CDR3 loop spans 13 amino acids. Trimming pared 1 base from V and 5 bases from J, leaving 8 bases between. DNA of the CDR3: TGTGCCAGCAGTTTAGTTCCGCGGGAGACCCAGTACTTC. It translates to CASSLVPRETQYF.

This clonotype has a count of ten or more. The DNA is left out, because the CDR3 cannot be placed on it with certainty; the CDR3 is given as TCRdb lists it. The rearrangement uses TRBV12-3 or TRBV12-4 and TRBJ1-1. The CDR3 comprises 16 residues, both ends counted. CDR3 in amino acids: CASSFLAGASNTEAFF.

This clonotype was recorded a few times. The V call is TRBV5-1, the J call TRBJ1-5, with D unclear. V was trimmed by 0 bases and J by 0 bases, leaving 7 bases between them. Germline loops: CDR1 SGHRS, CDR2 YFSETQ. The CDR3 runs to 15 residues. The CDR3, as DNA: TGCGCCAGCAGCTTGGCTGGGGATAGCAATCAGCCCCAGCATTTT. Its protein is CASSLAGDSNQPQHF.

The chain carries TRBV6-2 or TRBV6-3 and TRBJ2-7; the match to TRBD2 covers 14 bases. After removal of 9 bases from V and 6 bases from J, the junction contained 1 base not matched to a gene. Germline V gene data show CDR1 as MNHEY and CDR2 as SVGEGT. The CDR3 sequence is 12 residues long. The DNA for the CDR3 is TGTGCCAGTGGACTAGCGGGGGGCGAGCAGTACTTC. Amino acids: CASGLAGGEQYF.

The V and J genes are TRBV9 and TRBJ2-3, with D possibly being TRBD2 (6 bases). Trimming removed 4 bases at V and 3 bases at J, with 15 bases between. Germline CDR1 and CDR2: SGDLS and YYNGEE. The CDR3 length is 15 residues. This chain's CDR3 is CASSPRVSGTDTQYF. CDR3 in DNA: TGTGCCAGCAGCCCCAGGGTTAGCGGAACAGATACGCAGTATTTT.

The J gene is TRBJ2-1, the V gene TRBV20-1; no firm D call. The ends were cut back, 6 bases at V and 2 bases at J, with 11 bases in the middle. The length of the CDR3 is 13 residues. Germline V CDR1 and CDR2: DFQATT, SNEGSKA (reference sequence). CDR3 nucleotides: TGCAGTGCCCCCTGGCGCCCCTACAATGAGCAGTTCTTC. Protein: CSAPWRPYNEQFF.

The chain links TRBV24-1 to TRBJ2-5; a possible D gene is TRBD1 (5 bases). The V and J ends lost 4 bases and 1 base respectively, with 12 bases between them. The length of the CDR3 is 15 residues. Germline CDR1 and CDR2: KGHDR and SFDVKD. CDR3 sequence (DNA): TGTGCCACCAGTGAAGCCGGACACATCCAAGAGACCCAGTACTTC. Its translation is CATSEAGHIQETQYF.

CDR3 sequence: CASSARKKNTGELFF. The CDR3 DNA sequence: TGTGCCAGCAGCGCTCGGAAGAAGAACACCGGGGAGCTGTTTTTT. The chain combines TRBV11-2 with TRBJ2-2; D gene ambiguous. V was clipped by 5 bases and J by 1 base, with 11 bases between them. The length of the CDR3 is 15 residues. Germline V gives CDR1 SGHAT, CDR2 FQNNGV.

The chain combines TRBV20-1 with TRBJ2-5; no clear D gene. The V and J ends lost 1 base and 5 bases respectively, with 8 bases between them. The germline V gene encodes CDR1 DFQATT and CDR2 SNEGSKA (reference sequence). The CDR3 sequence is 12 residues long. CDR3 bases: TGCAGTGCTAGAGGTACCGGTGAGACCCAGTACTTC. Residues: CSARGTGETQYF.

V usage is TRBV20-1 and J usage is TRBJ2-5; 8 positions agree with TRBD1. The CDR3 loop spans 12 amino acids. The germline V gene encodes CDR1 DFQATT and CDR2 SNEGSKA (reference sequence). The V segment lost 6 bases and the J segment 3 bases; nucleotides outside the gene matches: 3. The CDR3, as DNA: TGCAGTGCAACAGGGGGAGAAGAGACCCAGTACTTC. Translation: CSATGGEETQYF.

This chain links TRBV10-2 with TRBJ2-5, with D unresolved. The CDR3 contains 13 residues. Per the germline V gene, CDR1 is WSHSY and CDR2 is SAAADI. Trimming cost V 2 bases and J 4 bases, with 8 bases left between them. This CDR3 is CASSEPARETQYF. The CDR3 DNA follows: TGCGCCAGCAGTGAGCCCGCCCGAGAGACCCAGTACTTC.

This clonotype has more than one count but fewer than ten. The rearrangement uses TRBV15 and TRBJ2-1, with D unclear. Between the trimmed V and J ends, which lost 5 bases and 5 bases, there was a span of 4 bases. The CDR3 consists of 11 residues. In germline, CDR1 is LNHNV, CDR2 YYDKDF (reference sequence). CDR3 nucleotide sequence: TGTGCCACCAGCGAGGACAATGAGCAGTTCTTC. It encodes CATSEDNEQFF.

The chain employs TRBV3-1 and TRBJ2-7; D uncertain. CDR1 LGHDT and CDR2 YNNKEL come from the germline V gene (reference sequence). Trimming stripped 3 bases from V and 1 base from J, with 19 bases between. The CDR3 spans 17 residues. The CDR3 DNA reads TGTGCCAGCAGCCACTCGAGCGAGACTCGGAGTTCCTACGAGCAGTACTTC. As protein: CASSHSSETRSSYEQYF.

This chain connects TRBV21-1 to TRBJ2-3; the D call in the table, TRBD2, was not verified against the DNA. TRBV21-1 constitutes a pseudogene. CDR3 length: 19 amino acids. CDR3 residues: CASSNPGLAGGKEADTQYF. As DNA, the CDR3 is TGTGCCAGCAGCAACCCAGGACTAGCGGGAGGTAAAGAAGCAGATACGCAGTATTTT.

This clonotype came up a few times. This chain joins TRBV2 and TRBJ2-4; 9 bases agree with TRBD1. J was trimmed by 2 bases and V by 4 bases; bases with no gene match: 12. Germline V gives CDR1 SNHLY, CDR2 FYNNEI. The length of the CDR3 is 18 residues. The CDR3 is CASSVFLKTGGPKNIQYF. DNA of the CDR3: TGTGCCAGCAGTGTTTTCCTGAAGACAGGGGGGCCCAAAAACATTCAGTACTTC.

The CDR3 coding sequence is TGTGCCAGCAGTTACTCGTTCTGGGTCTCTGGGGCCAACGTCCTGACTTTC. Translation: CASSYSFWVSGANVLTF. J is TRBJ2-6 and V is TRBV6-2 or TRBV6-3; D unresolved. This CDR3 is built from 17 residues. The V and J ends lost 0 bases and 0 bases respectively, with 9 bases between them. Germline lookup yields CDR1 MNHEY and CDR2 SVGEGT.

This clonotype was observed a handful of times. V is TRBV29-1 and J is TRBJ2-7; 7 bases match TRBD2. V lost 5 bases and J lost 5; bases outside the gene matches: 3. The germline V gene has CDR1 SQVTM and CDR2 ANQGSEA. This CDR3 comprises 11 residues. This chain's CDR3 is CSVSRGDEQYF. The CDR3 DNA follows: TGCAGCGTTTCCCGGGGGGACGAGCAGTACTTC.

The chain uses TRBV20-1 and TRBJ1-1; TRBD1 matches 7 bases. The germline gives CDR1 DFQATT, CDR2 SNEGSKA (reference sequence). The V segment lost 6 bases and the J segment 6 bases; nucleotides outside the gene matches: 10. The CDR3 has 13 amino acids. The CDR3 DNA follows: TGCAGTGCGCCGGGACAGATAAGATCTGAAGCTTTCTTT. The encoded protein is CSAPGQIRSEAFF.

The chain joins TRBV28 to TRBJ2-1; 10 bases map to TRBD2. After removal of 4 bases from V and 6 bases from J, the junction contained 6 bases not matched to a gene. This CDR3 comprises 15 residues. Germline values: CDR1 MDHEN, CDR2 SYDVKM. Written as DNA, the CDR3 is TGTGCCAGCAGTTATAAGACTAGCGGGTTCAATGAGCAGTTCTTC. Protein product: CASSYKTSGFNEQFF. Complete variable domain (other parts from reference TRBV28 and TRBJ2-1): DVKVTQSSRYLVKRTGEKVFLECVQDMDHENMFWYRQDPGLGLRLIYFSYDVKMKEKGDIPEGYSVSREKKERFSLILESASTNQTSMYLCASSYKTSGFNEQFFGPGTRLTVL.

The CDR3 sequence is CASSNPGLADTQYF. The CDR3, as DNA: TGTGCCAGCAGTAATCCGGGACTAGCAGATACGCAGTATTTT. The V gene is TRBV6-1, the J gene TRBJ2-3, with TRBD2 identical over 8 bases. V lost 5 bases to trimming and J lost 4 bases; unmatched junction nucleotides: 5. CDR1 is MNHNS and CDR2 is SASEGT in the germline V gene. The CDR3 is 14 residues long.

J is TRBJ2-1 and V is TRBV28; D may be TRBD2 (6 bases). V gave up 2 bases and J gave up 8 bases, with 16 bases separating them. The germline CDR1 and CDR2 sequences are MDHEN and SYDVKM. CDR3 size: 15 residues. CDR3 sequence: CASSLPPGLGDEQFF. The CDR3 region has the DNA TGTGCCAGCAGTTTACCGCCGGGACTGGGTGATGAGCAGTTCTTC.

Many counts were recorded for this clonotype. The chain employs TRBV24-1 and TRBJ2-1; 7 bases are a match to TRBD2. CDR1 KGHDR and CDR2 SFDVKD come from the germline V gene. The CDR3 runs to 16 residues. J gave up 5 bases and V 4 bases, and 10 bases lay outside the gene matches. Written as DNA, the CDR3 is TGTGCCACCAGTGACACCAGCGGGACGCGGAACAATGAGCAGTTCTTC. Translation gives CATSDTSGTRNNEQFF.

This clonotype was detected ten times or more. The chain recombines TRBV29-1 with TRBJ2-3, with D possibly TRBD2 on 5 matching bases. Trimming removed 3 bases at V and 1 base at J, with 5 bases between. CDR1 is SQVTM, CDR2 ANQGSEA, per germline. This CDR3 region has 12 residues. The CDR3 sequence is CSVDGGTDTQYF. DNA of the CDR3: TGCAGCGTTGACGGGGGCACAGATACGCAGTATTTT.

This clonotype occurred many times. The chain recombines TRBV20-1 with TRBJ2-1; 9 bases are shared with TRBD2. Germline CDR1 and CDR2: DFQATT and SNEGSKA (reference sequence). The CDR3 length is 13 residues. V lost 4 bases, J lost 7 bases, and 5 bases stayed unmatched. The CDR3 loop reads CSATRTSVNEQFF. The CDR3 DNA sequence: TGCAGTGCTACCCGGACTAGCGTGAATGAGCAGTTCTTC.

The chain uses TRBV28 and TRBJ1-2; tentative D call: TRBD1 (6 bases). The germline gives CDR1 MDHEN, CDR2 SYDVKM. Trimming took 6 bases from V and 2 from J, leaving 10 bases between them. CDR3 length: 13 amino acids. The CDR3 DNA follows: TGTGCCAGCAGACGACAGGAAAACTATGGCTACACCTTC. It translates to CASRRQENYGYTF.

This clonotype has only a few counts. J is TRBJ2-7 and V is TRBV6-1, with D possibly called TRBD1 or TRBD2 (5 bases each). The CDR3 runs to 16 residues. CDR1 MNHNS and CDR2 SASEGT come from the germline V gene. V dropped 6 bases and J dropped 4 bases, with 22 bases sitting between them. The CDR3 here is CASSTPRGPGVYEQYF. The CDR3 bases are TGTGCCAGCAGCACGCCCCGGGGACCTGGAGTGTACGAGCAGTACTTC.

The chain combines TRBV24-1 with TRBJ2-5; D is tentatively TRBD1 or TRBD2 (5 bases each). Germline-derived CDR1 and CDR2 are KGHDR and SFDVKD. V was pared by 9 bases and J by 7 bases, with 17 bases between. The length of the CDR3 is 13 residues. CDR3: CATRDRYDATQYF. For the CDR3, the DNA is TGTGCCACCCGGGACCGCTATGACGCGACCCAGTACTTC.

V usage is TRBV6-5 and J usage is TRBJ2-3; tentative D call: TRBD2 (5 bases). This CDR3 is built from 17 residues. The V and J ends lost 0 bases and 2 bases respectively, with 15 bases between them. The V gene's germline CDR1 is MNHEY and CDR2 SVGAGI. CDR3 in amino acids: CASSYSVTLAYTDTQYF. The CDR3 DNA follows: TGTGCCAGCAGTTACTCGGTTACCCTAGCCTACACAGATACGCAGTATTTT.

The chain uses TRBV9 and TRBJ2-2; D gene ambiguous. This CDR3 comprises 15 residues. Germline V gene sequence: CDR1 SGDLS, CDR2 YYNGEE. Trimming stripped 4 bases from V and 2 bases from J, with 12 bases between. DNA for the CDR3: TGTGCCAGCAGCCCGAACGGCGGCAACACCGGGGAGCTGTTTTTT. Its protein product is CASSPNGGNTGELFF.